This T cell receptor beta chain was sequenced in a study of technical replicates of blood from several donors. Profiling relied on immunoSEQ multiplex PCR, and the TCRdb table lists in-frame clones only, not all of them. The table has some 54,000 clones, 80% to 95% seen once. The sample holds one count of this clone. With V trimmed by 3 bases and J by 5 bases, 5 bases remained unmatched. CDR1 and CDR2 (germline): MGHRA, YSYEKL. This CDR3 has 15 residues. The sequenced sample consisted of PBMCs. The TCR originated in a human donor in good health. Some clones in this sample may be carry-over from other donors' samples. The chain links TRBV4-1 to TRBJ2-7, with 12 nucleotides matching TRBD2. The CDR3 coding sequence is TGCGCCAGCAGCCAGCTAGCGGGAGGGCCCGACGAGCAGTACTTC. Translation gives CASSQLAGGPDEQYF.